This paragraph reports one TCR beta chain. Its antigen is not known. Trimming removed 4 bases from V and 6 bases from J; junction bases left unmatched: 8. The length of the CDR3 is 14 residues. CDR1 and CDR2 (germline): SGHRS, YFSETQ. The data originate from a study of shared clonotypes between healthy human individuals. Study context: Every donor yielded three CD4 naive, three CD4 memory, two CD8 naive and one CD8 memory plate. Study-wide results and caveats: Tissues were not sampled, only blood, and their repertoires likely differ. Naive CD4 clonotypes overlapped across a few donors at approximately 5.3%.

Data came from immunoSEQ multiplex PCR; TCRdb stores just in-frame clones and leaves some out. Of 2 million to 3 million clones in the sample, approximately 93% were seen once. Specimen: naive CD4+ T cells from PBMCs. Subset given: CD45RA+ positively selected. V is TRBV5-1 and J is TRBJ2-7; 9 positions match TRBD1. This receptor was taken from a man in his late teens or twenties in good health. Some clones in this sample may be carry-over from other donors' samples. The CDR3 protein is CASSQDRGYGEQYF. For the CDR3, the DNA is TGCGCCAGCAGCCAGGACAGGGGATACGGCGAGCAGTACTTC.